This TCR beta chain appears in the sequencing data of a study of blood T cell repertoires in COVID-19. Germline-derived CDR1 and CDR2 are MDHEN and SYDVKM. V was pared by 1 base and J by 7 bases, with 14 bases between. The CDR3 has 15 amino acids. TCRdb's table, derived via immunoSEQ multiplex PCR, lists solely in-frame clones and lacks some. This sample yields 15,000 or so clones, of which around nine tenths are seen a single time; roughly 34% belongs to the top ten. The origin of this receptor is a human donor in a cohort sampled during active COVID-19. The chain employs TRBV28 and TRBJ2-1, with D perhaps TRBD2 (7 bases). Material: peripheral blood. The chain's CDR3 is CASSLSGGNYNEQFF. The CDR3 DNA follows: TGTGCCAGCAGTTTATCGGGGGGCAATTATAATGAGCAGTTCTTC.